This T cell receptor (beta chain) is from a study of radiotherapy plus CTLA-4 blockade in lung cancer (dated by TCRdb to 2016 to 2018). Regarding the research as a whole: Objective responses were observed in 18% of enrolled patients, and disease control was achieved in roughly 30%.

Libraries were prepared through the immunoSEQ multiplex PCR assay. Held by TCRdb, this immuneACCESS table contains in-frame sequences only and omits some clones. Under half of the omission traces to an unresolved V gene where checked; the cause of the rest is unknown. The sample has tens of thousands of clones on record, 60% to 85% of them singletons. Of the sample, 3% to 5% falls within the top ten clones. The CDR3 sequence holds 16 residues, the cysteine and phenylalanine included. Only the CDR3 region is kept as DNA, spanning 48 bases read in frame from base 1. As encoded in the germline V gene, CDR1 is MDHEN while CDR2 is SYDVKM. V sheds 7 bases and J sheds 10 bases, leaving 26 bases between their ends. As for this clone: Which antigen it targets is not known. The record has no base qualities; no much larger clone is one base away.

What the study reported, not specific to this receptor: Early dynamic changes in blood T cell clones, together with increased serum interferon-beta after radiation, were reported as the strongest predictors of response. After treatment with radiotherapy and ipilimumab, TCR clones that originated in tumors expanded in peripheral blood.

The study tested focal radiation therapy combined with CTLA-4 blockade (ipilimumab) in patients with chemo-refractory metastatic non-small-cell lung cancer. Sequenced material: peripheral blood, taken from a patient treated with radiotherapy plus ipilimumab. The sequence came from a human donor with non-small cell lung cancer who had a partial response to radiotherapy plus ipilimumab. Some clones in this sample may be carry-over from other donors' samples. The chain employs TRBV28 and TRBJ2-1, with a weak D call of TRBD2 (5 bases match). CDR3 sequence: CASIPADSLQYGEQFF. The bases read TGTGCCAGCATCCCCGCGGACTCCTTACAATACGGCGAGCAGTTCTTC.